A single sample is the source of the 20 T cell receptor beta chains below, sequenced in a study of T cell changes during pregnancy in multiple sclerosis. Produced via immunoSEQ multiplex PCR; TCRdb's table is partial and in-frame only. The repertoire includes about 50,000 clones, roughly nine tenths of them detected once, and more than 8.5% sits in the top ten. The material was CD8+ T cells from peripheral blood mononuclear cells, obtained after pregnancy. The receptors come from a female donor with multiple sclerosis, enrolled in a pregnancy study.

This rearrangement joins TRBV4-1 to TRBJ1-1, with 7 positions matching TRBD1. The CDR3 has 14 amino acids. Germline V gives CDR1 MGHRA, CDR2 YSYEKL. The ends lost 3 bases at V and 4 bases at J; junction bases unmatched: 5. The CDR3 is CASSQRQGSTEAFF. CDR3 coding DNA: TGCGCCAGCAGCCAGCGACAGGGTTCCACTGAAGCTTTCTTT.

The genes are TRBV29-1 and TRBJ2-3, with a possible D match to TRBD2 (6 bases). V shed 6 bases and J shed 2 bases, with 15 bases lying between them. CDR1 and CDR2 (germline): SQVTM, ANQGSEA. The CDR3 contains 14 residues. The CDR3 is CSVLGDLSTDTQYF. In DNA form, the CDR3 reads TGCAGCGTGCTAGGGGACTTATCCACAGATACGCAGTATTTT.

This clone was counted once. The rearrangement uses TRBV7-9 and TRBJ2-7, with 7 bases lining up with TRBD1. The CDR3 runs to 15 residues. Germline trimming cut 4 bases from V and 4 bases from J; bases unmatched to any gene: 10. Looked up from germline, CDR1 is SEHNR and CDR2 is FQNEAQ (reference sequence). CDR3 bases: TGTGCCAGCAGCTCCGGACAGGCCGCAGTTTACGAGCAGTACTTC. Translation gives CASSSGQAAVYEQYF.

A single count supports this clone. This chain links TRBV13 with TRBJ2-7, with 9 bases aligning to TRBD1. CDR1 and CDR2 from the germline V gene are PRHDT and FYEKMQ (reference sequence). V gave up 0 bases and J gave up 2 bases; unmatched junction bases: 5. The CDR3 has 16 amino acids. The CDR3 DNA is TGTGCCAGCAGCTTAGGCCCGGGACAGGGCCCCTACGAGCAGTACTTC. This translates into CASSLGPGQGPYEQYF.

This CDR3 is CASSLRDTYEQYF. In nucleotides, the CDR3 is TGCGCCAGCAGCCTCCGAGATACGTACGAGCAGTACTTC. The chain uses TRBV4-1 and TRBJ2-7; D is unresolved. The CDR3 covers 13 residues. The germline V gene has CDR1 MGHRA and CDR2 YSYEKL. Trimming left V 4 bases short and J 4 bases short, with 11 bases between.

V is TRBV5-4 and J is TRBJ1-2; 10 nucleotides line up with TRBD1. Trimming at V came to 0 bases and at J to 4 bases, leaving 6 bases not matched to a gene. This CDR3 spans 16 amino acids. Looked up from germline, CDR1 is SGHNT and CDR2 is YYREEE (reference sequence). The CDR3 loop reads CASSLVGTGEAYGYTF. DNA for the CDR3: TGTGCCAGCAGCTTGGTCGGGACAGGGGAGGCCTATGGCTACACCTTC. Complete variable domain (other parts from reference TRBV5-4 and TRBJ1-2): ETGVTQSPTHLIKTRGQQVTLRCSSQSGHNTVSWYQQALGQGPQFIFQYYREEENGRGNFPPRFSGLQFPNYSSELNVNALELDDSALYLCASSLVGTGEAYGYTFGSGTRLTVV.

V usage is TRBV9 and J usage is TRBJ2-2, with TRBD2 identical over 8 bases. J gave up 4 bases and V 6 bases, and 2 bases lay outside the gene matches. In germline, CDR1 is SGDLS, CDR2 YYNGEE. This CDR3 is built from 13 residues. CDR3: CASTGGGTGELFF. In DNA form, the CDR3 reads TGTGCCAGCACGGGGGGGGGCACCGGGGAGCTGTTTTTT.

The chain couples TRBV18 to TRBJ2-7, with 8 bases matching TRBD1. The CDR3 has 16 amino acids. V shed 4 bases, J shed 6 bases, and the junction held 14 bases outside the gene matches. Looked up from germline, CDR1 is KGHSH and CDR2 is LQKENI. Here the CDR3 DNA reads TGTGCCAGCTCACGGGGACAGACAGGGGCGACTAGCGAGCAGTACTTC. Its translation is CASSRGQTGATSEQYF.

The chain couples TRBV4-1 to TRBJ2-7; 10 nucleotides line up with TRBD1. Germline CDR1 MGHRA, CDR2 YSYEKL. V trimming: 1 base; J trimming: 5 bases; junction bases outside the gene matches: 2. The CDR3 spans 14 residues. Here the CDR3 reads CASSQGQGADEQYF. The CDR3 DNA sequence: TGCGCCAGCAGCCAAGGACAGGGGGCGGACGAGCAGTACTTC.

J is TRBJ2-5 and V is TRBV7-9; D is perhaps TRBD2 (6 bases). The CDR3 has 18 amino acids. The germline V and J ends were trimmed by 3 bases and 4 bases, with 24 bases remaining between them. Germline V CDR1 and CDR2: SEHNR, FQNEAQ (reference sequence). For the CDR3, the DNA is TGTGCCAGCAGCTTCTTGCGGGGTAATAGTTGGGGAGCAGAGACCCAGTACTTC. Translating gives CASSFLRGNSWGAETQYF.

The gene calls are TRBV13 and TRBJ1-2; 9 bases map to TRBD1. This CDR3 is 14 amino acids long. Trimming took 5 bases from V and 4 from J; bases not matched to a gene: 5. CDR1 PRHDT and CDR2 FYEKMQ come from the germline V gene (reference sequence). CDR3: CASSRQGDIYGYTF. The CDR3 bases are TGTGCCAGCAGCCGACAGGGGGATATCTATGGCTACACCTTC.

This chain uses TRBV7-6 with TRBJ2-1; D may be TRBD2 (5 bases). Trimming took 5 bases from V and 10 from J, leaving 15 bases between them. CDR1 is SGHVS and CDR2 is FNYEAQ in the germline V gene. The CDR3 loop spans 13 amino acids. The CDR3: CASSQSGNREQFF. For the CDR3, the DNA is TGTGCCAGCAGCCAATCGGGAAATCGGGAGCAGTTCTTC.

The rearrangement joins TRBV10-1 to TRBJ2-1; 7 bases align to TRBD2. Unmatched junction bases numbered 6, after V lost 0 bases and J lost 10 bases. The CDR3 spans 14 residues. CDR1 is WNHNN, CDR2 SYGVQD, per germline (reference sequence). The CDR3 DNA reads as TGCGCCAGCAGTGAGTCAGGAACGCGGGGGGAGCAGTTCTTC. It translates to CASSESGTRGEQFF.

This clone was seen a handful of times. This chain joins TRBV9 and TRBJ1-5; D is uncertain. Between the trimmed V and J ends, which lost 4 bases and 7 bases, there was a span of 18 bases. The CDR3 is 15 amino acids. Germline V CDR1 and CDR2: SGDLS, YYNGEE. The CDR3 nucleotides are TGTGCCAGCAGCCGCCCGGGAATCGTCGGGCAGCCCCAGCATTTT. Translation gives CASSRPGIVGQPQHF. The entire variable domain, with the rest obtained from reference TRBV9 and TRBJ1-5, is as follows: DSGVTQTPKHLITATGQRVTLRCSPRSGDLSVYWYQQSLDQGLQFLIQYYNGEERAKGNILERFSAQQFPDLHSELNLSSLELGDSALYFCASSRPGIVGQPQHFGDGTRLSIL.

V and J are TRBV29-1 and TRBJ1-3; 7 bases map to TRBD1. Germline trimming cut 2 bases from V and 2 bases from J; bases unmatched to any gene: 6. CDR1 is SQVTM and CDR2 is ANQGSEA in the germline V gene. The CDR3 is 15 residues long. The CDR3 spells CSVEFRDSPGNTIYF. CDR3 bases: TGCAGCGTTGAATTCCGGGACAGTCCTGGAAACACCATATATTTT.

The CDR3, as DNA: TGTGCCAGCAGCCCTAGGAGAGAGGGTAACGAGCAGTACTTC. Translating it yields CASSPRREGNEQYF. V usage is TRBV13 and J usage is TRBJ2-7; tentatively, D is TRBD2 (5 bases). Germline CDR1 reads PRHDT; CDR2 reads FYEKMQ (reference sequence). The CDR3 has 14 residues. V shed 5 bases and J shed 5 bases, with 16 bases lying between them. Full variable domain (rest looked up from reference TRBV13 and TRBJ2-7): AAGVIQSPRHLIKEKRETATLKCYPIPRHDTVYWYQQGPGQDPQFLISFYEKMQSDKGSIPDRFSAQQFSDYHSELNMSSLELGDSALYFCASSPRREGNEQYFGPGTRLTVT.

The rearrangement uses TRBV7-8 and TRBJ2-7; D uncertain. The V end was cut by 0 bases, the J end by 0 bases, with 6 bases between. CDR3 length: 14 residues. The germline CDR1 and CDR2 sequences are SGHVS and FQNEAQ. The CDR3 DNA sequence: TGTGCCAGCAGCTTAGCGTCCAACTCCTACGAGCAGTACTTC. Protein sequence: CASSLASNSYEQYF.

The V gene is TRBV2, the J gene TRBJ2-2; D uncertain. V was trimmed by 3 bases and J by 4 bases, leaving 15 bases between them. The CDR3 has 16 amino acids. Germline V gene sequence: CDR1 SNHLY, CDR2 FYNNEI. The DNA of the CDR3 is TGTGCCAGCAGTGATCCCCTTGAGTCTTCCACCGGGGAGCTGTTTTTT. It translates to CASSDPLESSTGELFF.

The CDR3 bases are TGTGCCAGCTTCTCCTGGGAGGACTACGAGCAGTACTTC. Translating it yields CASFSWEDYEQYF. The gene calls are TRBV7-9 and TRBJ2-7; D perhaps matches TRBD2 (6 bases). Germline V lookup: CDR1 SEHNR, CDR2 FQNEAQ (reference sequence). Trimming pared 8 bases from V and 3 bases from J, leaving 14 bases between. The CDR3 is made up of 13 amino acids.

This clone was found a few times. J is TRBJ2-1 and V is TRBV19; 11 bases map to TRBD2. The CDR3 spans 15 residues. The germline V gene encodes CDR1 LNHDA and CDR2 SQIVND (reference sequence). Trimming at V came to 7 bases and at J to 3 bases, leaving 5 bases not matched to a gene. CDR3 in amino acids: CASTPTSGGYNEQFF. CDR3 in DNA: TGTGCCAGTACCCCCACTAGCGGGGGCTACAATGAGCAGTTCTTC.